This T cell receptor (beta chain) is drawn from a study of T cell repertoires in cytomegalovirus infection. Whole-study context: The study used recently identified HLA-C-restricted and well-studied HLA-B-restricted CMV epitopes. The public TCR beta signatures pointed to both CMV infection and matching HLA type.

Regarding the study as a whole: Clonotype analysis showed dominance of the ex vivo response by HLA-C-restricted CMV-specific TCR beta clonotypes. Pooled public TCR beta family frequency picked out CMV carriers with the relevant HLA.

Each CDR3 protein is one row after TCRdb ran MiXCR on the reads. This sample has around 900,000 distinct CDR3 sequences, with roughly 30% found just once. A remark on this clonotype: As yet, its antigen is unknown.

V was cut by 7 bases and J by 0 bases, with 11 bases left in between. In germline, CDR1 is MNHNS, CDR2 SASEGT. The CDR3 loop spans 14 amino acids. The sequence was collected from a human donor in good health (CMV status not recorded). Some clones in this sample may be carry-over from other donors' samples. The J gene is TRBJ2-3, the V gene TRBV6-1; D not resolved. The sample in question was cultured CD8+ T cells from PBMCs, obtained from culture after CMV antigen stimulation. CDR3 nucleotide sequence: TGTGCCAGCACGAGGTACTCTAGCACAGATACGCAGTATTTT. The encoded protein is CASTRYSSTDTQYF.